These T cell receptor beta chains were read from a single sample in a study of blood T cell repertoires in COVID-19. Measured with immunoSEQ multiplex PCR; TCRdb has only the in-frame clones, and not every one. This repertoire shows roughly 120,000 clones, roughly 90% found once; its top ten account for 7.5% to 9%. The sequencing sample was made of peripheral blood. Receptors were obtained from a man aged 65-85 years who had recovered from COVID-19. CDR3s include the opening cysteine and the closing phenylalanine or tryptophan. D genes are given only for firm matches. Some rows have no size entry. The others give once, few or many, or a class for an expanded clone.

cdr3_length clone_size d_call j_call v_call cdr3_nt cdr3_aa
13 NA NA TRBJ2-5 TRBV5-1 TGCGCCAGCAGCTTGATCGCGGAGGAGACCCAGTACTTC CASSLIAEETQYF
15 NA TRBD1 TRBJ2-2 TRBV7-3 TGTGCCAGCAGCCCCGGGACAGGGCGCACCGGGGAGCTGTTTTTT CASSPGTGRTGELFF
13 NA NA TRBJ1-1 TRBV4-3 TGCGCCAGCAGCCAGGGGGCAAACACTGAAGCTTTCTTT CASSQGANTEAFF
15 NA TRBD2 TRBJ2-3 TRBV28 TGTGCCAGCAGTTTACCGGGGAGGGGCACAGATACGCAGTATTTT CASSLPGRGTDTQYF
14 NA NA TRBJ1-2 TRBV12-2 TGTGCAAGTCGCTTAGTGGGGGCGGACTATGGCTACACCTTC CASRLVGADYGYTF
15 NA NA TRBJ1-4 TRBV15 TGTGCCACCAGCGGAGAGGCGGGGCGTAATGAAAAACTGTTTTTT CATSGEAGRNEKLFF
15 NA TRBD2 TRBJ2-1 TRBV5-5 TGTGCCAGCAGTCGGACTAGCTTTTCCTACAATGAGCAGTTCTTC CASSRTSFSYNEQFF
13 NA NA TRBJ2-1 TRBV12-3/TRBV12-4 TGTGCCAGCAGTTTTCAGGGAAACAATGAGCAGTTCTTC CASSFQGNNEQFF
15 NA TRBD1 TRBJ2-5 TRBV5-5 TGTGCCAGCAGTTCCGGGACAGACTACCGGGGGACCCAGTACTTC CASSSGTDYRGTQYF
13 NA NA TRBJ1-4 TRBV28 TGTGCCAGCAGCGAGGGCAGATCTGAAAAACTGTTTTTT CASSEGRSEKLFF
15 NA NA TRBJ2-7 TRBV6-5 TGTGCCAGCAGGAACCCGAACAGGGACTCCTACGAGCAGTACTTC CASRNPNRDSYEQYF
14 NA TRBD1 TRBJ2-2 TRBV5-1 TGCGCCAGCAGCTTACAGGGGGCCACCGGGGAGCTGTTTTTT CASSLQGATGELFF
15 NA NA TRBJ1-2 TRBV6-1 TGTGCCAGCAGCCTCCCTGCGGGGGGGCTCGGCGGCTACACCTTC CASSLPAGGLGGYTF
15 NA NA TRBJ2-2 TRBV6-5 TGTGCCAGCAGTCCTTCCGTGGGGCGAACCGGGGAGCTGTTTTTT CASSPSVGRTGELFF
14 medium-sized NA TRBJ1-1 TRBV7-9 TGTGCCAGCAGCTTCGGAGTTGGGTACACTGAAGCTTTCTTT CASSFGVGYTEAFF
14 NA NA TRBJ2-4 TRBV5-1 TGCGCCAGCAGCTTGGCAGGGCCGGAAAACATTCAGTACTTC CASSLAGPENIQYF
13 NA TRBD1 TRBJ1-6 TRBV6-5 TGTGCCAGCCGCCTGGACAGGTTATCACCCCTCCACTTT CASRLDRLSPLHF
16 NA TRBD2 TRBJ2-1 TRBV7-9 TGTGCCAGCAGCTTAGTTGAACGGGGGGGATACAATGAGCAGTTCTTC CASSLVERGGYNEQFF
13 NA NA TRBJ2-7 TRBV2 TGTGCCAGCAGTGTTGGGGGGATCGGTGAGCAGTACTTC CASSVGGIGEQYF
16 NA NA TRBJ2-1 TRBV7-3 TGTGCCAGCAGCTTAGATGGCATCCCCTCCTACAATGAGCAGTTCTTC CASSLDGIPSYNEQFF
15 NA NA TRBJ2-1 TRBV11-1 TGTGCCAGCCTCCCCTCTACCATCTCCTACAATGAGCAGTTCTTC CASLPSTISYNEQFF
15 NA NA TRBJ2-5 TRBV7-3 TGTGCCAGCAGCTCCTTTGGAGGTGCCGGGGAGACCCAGTACTTC CASSSFGGAGETQYF
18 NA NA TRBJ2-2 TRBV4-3 TGCGCCAGCAGCCAAGAAAGGTCAAGCAGGATCAACACCGGGGAGCTGTTTTTT CASSQERSSRINTGELFF
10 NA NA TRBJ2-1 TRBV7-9 TGTGCCAGCGAGAACAATGAGCAGTTCTTC CASENNEQFF
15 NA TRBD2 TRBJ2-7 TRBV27 TGTGCCAGCAGTTTCTCCGGACTAGCGGCAATCGAGCAGTACTTC CASSFSGLAAIEQYF
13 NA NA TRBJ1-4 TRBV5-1 TGCGCCAGCAGCTTGGGGATAGCTGAAAAACTGTTTTTT CASSLGIAEKLFF
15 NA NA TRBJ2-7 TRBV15 TGTGCCACCAGCAGAGGTCGGTGGTCGTCCTACGAGCAGTACTTC CATSRGRWSSYEQYF
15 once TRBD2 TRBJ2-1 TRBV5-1 TGCGCCAGCAGCTTACTAGCGGGAGGAGGTAATGAGCAGTTCTTC CASSLLAGGGNEQFF
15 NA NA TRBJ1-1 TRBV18 TGTGCCAGCTCTTTTTCAGGGGCCGAGAACACTGAAGCTTTCTTT CASSFSGAENTEAFF
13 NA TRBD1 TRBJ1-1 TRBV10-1 TGCGCCGGCCAGGACAGGGGGGTCACTGAAGCTTTCTTT CAGQDRGVTEAFF
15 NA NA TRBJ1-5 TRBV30 TGTGCCTGGAGTGTACTAAGCCGAAGAGAGCAGCCCCAGCATTTT CAWSVLSRREQPQHF
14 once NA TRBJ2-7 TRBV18 TGTGCCAGCTCCTCGGACAGCGCCTCCTACGAGCAGTACTTC CASSSDSASYEQYF
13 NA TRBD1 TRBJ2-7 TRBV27 TGTGCCAGCAGTTCCAGGGGGCTAGGGGAGCAGTACTTC CASSSRGLGEQYF
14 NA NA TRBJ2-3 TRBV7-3 TGTGCCAGCAGCTTACTCGGGAGTGGAGATACGCAGTATTTT CASSLLGSGDTQYF
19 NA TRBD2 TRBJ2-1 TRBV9 TGTGCCAGCAGCTCCCGGTCACTAGCGGTAACTAGCTCCTACAATGAGCAGTTCTTC CASSSRSLAVTSSYNEQFF
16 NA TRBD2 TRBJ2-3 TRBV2 TGTGCCAGCAGATGGGGGGCTAGCGGGGGCACAGATACGCAGTATTTT CASRWGASGGTDTQYF
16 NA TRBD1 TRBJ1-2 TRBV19 TGTGCCAGTAGTATAGGTTCGACAGGGGAAAACTATGGCTACACCTTC CASSIGSTGENYGYTF
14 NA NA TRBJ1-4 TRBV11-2 TGTGCCAGCAGCTTAAACGGGGTCAATGAAAAACTGTTTTTT CASSLNGVNEKLFF
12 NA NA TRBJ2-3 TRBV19 TGTGCGGTTGGTAGGGGATGGGATACGCAGTATTTT CAVGRGWDTQYF
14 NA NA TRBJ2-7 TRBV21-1 TGTGCCAGCACACATCCGGGACAGGGGACCGAGCAGTACTTC CASTHPGQGTEQYF
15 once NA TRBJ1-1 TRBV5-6 TGTGCCAGCAGCGAATTACCCAGAAAGAACACTGAAGCTTTCTTT CASSELPRKNTEAFF
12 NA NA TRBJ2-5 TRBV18 TGTGCCAGCTCACCCGGGGGTGAGACCCAGTACTTC CASSPGGETQYF
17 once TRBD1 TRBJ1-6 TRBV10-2 TGCGCCAGCAGTGAGTCATCAGAGACAGGGTTAAATTCACCCCTCCACTTT CASSESSETGLNSPLHF
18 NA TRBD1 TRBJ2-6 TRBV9 TGTGCCAGCAGCTCCAGCCGGACAGGGGGCTCTGGGGCCAACGTCCTGACTTTC CASSSSRTGGSGANVLTF
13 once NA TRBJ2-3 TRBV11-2 TGTGCCAGCAGCTTAGCAGGGGCAGATACGCAGTATTTT CASSLAGADTQYF
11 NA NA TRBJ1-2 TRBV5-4 TGTGCCAGTTGGGCGCGAGGGGGCTACACCTTC CASWARGGYTF
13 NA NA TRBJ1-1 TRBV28 TGTGCCAGCACCACCCCAGGGGCAGAGGTAGCTTTCTTT CASTTPGAEVAFF
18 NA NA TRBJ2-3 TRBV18 TGTGCCAGCTCACCACGGAGTTTTGCATCCACTAGCACAGATACGCAGTATTTT CASSPRSFASTSTDTQYF
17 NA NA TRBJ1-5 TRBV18 TGTGCCAGCTCACCAACACGGCAGGGAGGAAGCAATCAGCCCCAGCATTTT CASSPTRQGGSNQPQHF
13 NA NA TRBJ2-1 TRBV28 TGTGCCAGCAGCGACTCGGCCTACAATGAGCAGTTCTTC CASSDSAYNEQFF